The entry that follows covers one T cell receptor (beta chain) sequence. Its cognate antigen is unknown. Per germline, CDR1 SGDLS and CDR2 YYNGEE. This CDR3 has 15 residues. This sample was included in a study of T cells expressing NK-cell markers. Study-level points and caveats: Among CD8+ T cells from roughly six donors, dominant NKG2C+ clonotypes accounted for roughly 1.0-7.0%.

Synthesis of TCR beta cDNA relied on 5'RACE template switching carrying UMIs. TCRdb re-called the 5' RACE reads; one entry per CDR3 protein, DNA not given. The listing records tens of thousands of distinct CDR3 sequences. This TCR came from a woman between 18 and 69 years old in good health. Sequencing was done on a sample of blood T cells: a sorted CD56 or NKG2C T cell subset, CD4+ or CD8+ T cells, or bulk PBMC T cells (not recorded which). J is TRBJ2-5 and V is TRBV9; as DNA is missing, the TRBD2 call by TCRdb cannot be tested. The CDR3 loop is CASSAGLAGGETQYF.